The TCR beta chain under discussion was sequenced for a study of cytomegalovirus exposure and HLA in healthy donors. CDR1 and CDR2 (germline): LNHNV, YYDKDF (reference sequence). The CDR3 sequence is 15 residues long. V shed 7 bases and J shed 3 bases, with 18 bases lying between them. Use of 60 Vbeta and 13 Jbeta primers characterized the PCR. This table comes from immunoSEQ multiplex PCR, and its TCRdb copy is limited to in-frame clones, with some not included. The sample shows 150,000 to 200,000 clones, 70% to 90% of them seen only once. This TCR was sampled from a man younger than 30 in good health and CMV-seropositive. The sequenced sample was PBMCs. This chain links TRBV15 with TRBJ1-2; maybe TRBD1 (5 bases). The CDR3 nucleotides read TGTGCCACCACCCCAGGGTGGGGTGGCTACTATGGCTACACCTTC. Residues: CATTPGWGGYYGYTF.